Below, one T cell receptor beta chain is given with its context. Its antigen is unknown. Described time point: sample taken at primary tumor resection. The donors, around 71 patients with untreated early-stage non-small cell lung cancer, provided the samples. This CDR3 has 15 amino acids. Germline-derived CDR1 and CDR2 are SEHNR and FQNEAQ (reference sequence). V lost 5 bases and J lost 3, with 16 bases in between. TCRdb reprocessed the 5' RACE reads with MiXCR, giving one entry per CDR3 protein. The profile shows tens of thousands of distinct CDR3 sequences, under 7.5% of them singletons. The entry originates in a study of spatial heterogeneity in lung cancer. Study overall: Alpha-chain sequences were detected in numbers that were consistently lower than beta-chain sequences.

Broader study findings: Blood contained ubiquitous expanded tumor TCRs more at resection than at follow-up.

This receptor was identified in a female donor with early-stage non-small cell lung cancer. This chain connects TRBV7-9 to TRBJ2-5; D is undetermined. The material sequenced was PBMCs, taken at surgery. The CDR3 loop reads CASSPGEAIKETQYF. For the CDR3, the DNA is TGTGCCAGCAGCCCCGGTGAGGCGATTAAAGAGACCCAGTACTTC. Using reference TRBV7-9 and TRBJ2-5 for the parts outside the CDR3, the full variable domain is DTGVSQNPRHKITKRGQNVTFRCDPISEHNRLYWYRQTLGQGPEFLTYFQNEAQLEKSRLLSDRFSAERPKGSFSTLEIQRTEQGDSAMYLCASSPGEAIKETQYFGPGTRLLVL.